This T cell receptor (beta chain) was observed in a study of cytomegalovirus exposure and HLA in healthy donors (dated by TCRdb to 2015 to 2018). Notes on the research overall: The 500 to 700 repertoires of the first cohort and the approximately 130 validation repertoires were produced on the same platform, according to a later analysis. The study aimed to test whether signatures of past pathogen exposure could be identified by cataloging public T cell receptors. The study combined high-throughput TCR immunosequencing, statistical association of individual TCRs with disease status, and machine learning to predict cytomegalovirus infection status. A separate validation cohort of roughly 130 different subjects was used in addition to the 666-subject first cohort.

What the work shows at the level of the full study, not this receptor alone: In both the original and validation cohorts, the classifier was reported to diagnose cytomegalovirus status with high specificity and sensitivity. The authors suggested that the approach could potentially be extended to other disease states and immunological phenotypes. A later analysis lacked HLA typing for the validation cohort, so it scored co-occurrence in that cohort across all 120 or so repertoires. In vitro tests confirmed that a few of the cytomegalovirus-associated TCR beta chains recognize cytomegalovirus antigens. A later analysis found that TCRs clustered in the first cohort also tended to co-occur in the 110 or so validation repertoires, with just under 95% of cluster scores above 0. Most TCR sequences were observed very rarely across donors, whereas some public TCRs were present in many individuals. A total of 164 TCR beta chains were listed by the study as associated with cytomegalovirus.

This clone was observed a few times. This receptor's antigen is unknown. No base qualities exist here, and no much larger clone lies one base off it. The CDR3 contains 14 residues, cysteine and phenylalanine counted. Only the CDR3 DNA is retained, 42 bases long and in frame from the first base. The junction shows trimming of 4 bases on V and 6 bases on J, plus 17 bases between the germline ends. Reading the germline V gene gives CDR1 SGHRS and CDR2 YFSETQ. Donors formed part of the validation cohort, which comprised 120 subjects and was distinct from the first cohort of 666 subjects. Libraries came from the immunoSEQ multiplex PCR assay. The paper's data handling went like this. A statistical classification framework was built for diagnosing cytomegalovirus status from the catalog of TCR beta chain sequences. Entries here come from immuneACCESS through TCRdb and include only in-frame sequences with V and J called. Some clones fail to appear in such tables; in the studies checked, an unresolved V gene covers under half of the shortfall, and the cause of the remainder is unknown. That table supplies the V and J calls and clone size; D and trimming were determined from the DNA. This sample lists about 200,000 clones; 80% to 85% were detected once. The ten largest account for 1% to 1.5% of the sample.

Specimen: PBMCs. Rearrangement joined TRBV5-1 to TRBJ2-7; the D gene is perhaps TRBD1, from 6 matching bases. This clonotype originated in a woman aged 30 to 39 in good health and CMV-seronegative. The CDR3 protein sequence reads: CASSVGQPSSEQYF. The base sequence is TGCGCCAGCAGCGTAGGACAGCCCAGTTCCGAGCAGTACTTC.